This TCR beta chain was retrieved from a study of blood T cell repertoires in COVID-19. Study information: Donors in the United States, Italy and Spain gave samples during acute or convalescent COVID-19. The cDNA or gDNA used as material had been derived from T cells, B-cell-depleted T cells, or PBMCs.

In the original workflow: Amplification of reference gene primers provided the estimated nucleated cell counts. Libraries were prepared by immunoSEQ multiplex PCR; TCRdb keeps only in-frame clonotypes and omits some of them. V and J calls plus clone size are reproduced from that table; the DNA served to infer D and trimming. The table lists some 150,000 clones, 82% of them singletons. V lost 4 bases and J 4 bases, leaving 11 bases between the germline ends. In germline, CDR1 is SGHDT, CDR2 YYEEEE. The CDR3 has 13 residues. The sequenced sample consisted of peripheral blood. The source of this sequence is a woman at least 80 years old with acute or convalescent COVID-19. The chain combines TRBV5-6 with TRBJ1-2; a weak D match, TRBD1 (5 bases). The CDR3 DNA follows: TGTGCCAGCAGCAAGGACACGGGCTATGGCTACACCTTC. Translated, it gives CASSKDTGYGYTF.